These T cell receptor beta chains were read from a single sample in a study of early stage breast cancer tumors. TCRdb keeps only in-frame clones here, not all; method: immunoSEQ multiplex PCR. Of 25,000 to 35,000 clones in the sample, around three fifths are singletons; the top ten hold 7% to 9%. Source material: breast tumor tissue. These receptors came from a person aged 45 to 59 with breast cancer. Both conserved end residues are part of each CDR3. Fields, in order: D gene, clone size, J gene, V gene, CDR3 DNA, CDR3 protein. D genes are given only for firm matches. Size values are once, few and many counts, or a class for expanded clones, and some rows have none.

d_call: TRBD1
clone_size: .
j_call: TRBJ1-5
v_call: TRBV6-5
cdr3_nt: TGTGCCAGCAGCGTTGAGACAGGGGGAGGTCAGCCCCAGCATTTT
cdr3_aa: CASSVETGGGQPQHF

d_call: .
clone_size: .
j_call: TRBJ2-1
v_call: TRBV19
cdr3_nt: TGTGCCAGTAGTATCGAAGCGGCTAGCTCCTACAATGAGCAGTTCTTC
cdr3_aa: CASSIEAASSYNEQFF

d_call: TRBD1
clone_size: .
j_call: TRBJ2-3
v_call: TRBV5-5
cdr3_nt: TGTGCCAGCGACCGACAGGGGGCCACAGATACGCAGTATTTT
cdr3_aa: CASDRQGATDTQYF

d_call: TRBD1
clone_size: .
j_call: TRBJ2-6
v_call: TRBV5-5
cdr3_nt: TGTGCCAGCAGCTTGGGGACAGGATGGTCTGGGGCCAACGTCCTGACTTTC
cdr3_aa: CASSLGTGWSGANVLTF

d_call: .
clone_size: .
j_call: TRBJ2-5
v_call: TRBV28
cdr3_nt: TGTGCCAGCAACCAGGCAGGGGCAGAGACCCAGTACTTC
cdr3_aa: CASNQAGAETQYF

d_call: .
clone_size: .
j_call: TRBJ2-1
v_call: TRBV5-1
cdr3_nt: TGCGCCAGCAGCTGGGGGCAAATCTCCTACAATGAGCAGTTCTTC
cdr3_aa: CASSWGQISYNEQFF

d_call: .
clone_size: .
j_call: TRBJ1-5
v_call: TRBV7-9
cdr3_nt: TGTGCCAGCAGCTTAGCCGGAGGGAGCAATCAGCCCCAGCATTTT
cdr3_aa: CASSLAGGSNQPQHF

d_call: .
clone_size: .
j_call: TRBJ1-5
v_call: TRBV7-6
cdr3_nt: TGTGCCAGCAGCCCCGGGGCAACAGGAAGAGCAAATCAGCCCCAGCATTTT
cdr3_aa: CASSPGATGRANQPQHF

d_call: .
clone_size: .
j_call: TRBJ1-2
v_call: TRBV7-2
cdr3_nt: TGTGCCAGCAGCTTAAGAGCTGGCTACACCTTC
cdr3_aa: CASSLRAGYTF

d_call: .
clone_size: many
j_call: TRBJ1-1
v_call: TRBV5-6
cdr3_nt: TGTGCCAGCAGCTTGAGGAATGCTGAAGCTTTCTTT
cdr3_aa: CASSLRNAEAFF

d_call: .
clone_size: .
j_call: TRBJ2-3
v_call: TRBV7-3
cdr3_nt: TGTGCCAGCAGCTTAGATGGTGCCCCGCAGTATTTT
cdr3_aa: CASSLDGAPQYF

d_call: .
clone_size: .
j_call: TRBJ1-5
v_call: TRBV6-5
cdr3_nt: TGTGCCAGCAGTCCCCGCCAGGGGCAACTTCAGCCCCAGCATTTT
cdr3_aa: CASSPRQGQLQPQHF

d_call: .
clone_size: .
j_call: TRBJ2-1
v_call: TRBV4-2
cdr3_nt: TGTGCCAGCAGCCAAGATCAGCGGACCAAGCAGTTCTTC
cdr3_aa: CASSQDQRTKQFF

d_call: .
clone_size: few
j_call: TRBJ1-1
v_call: TRBV11-1
cdr3_nt: TGTGCCAGCAGCTTAGAGGGGTGGAACACTGAAGCTTTCTTT
cdr3_aa: CASSLEGWNTEAFF

d_call: .
clone_size: .
j_call: TRBJ1-2
v_call: TRBV6-6
cdr3_nt: TGTGCCAGCAGTCTCCTCGGAAGGGATGGCTACACCTTC
cdr3_aa: CASSLLGRDGYTF

d_call: TRBD2
clone_size: .
j_call: TRBJ2-5
v_call: TRBV4-1
cdr3_nt: TGCGCCAGCAGCCGTACCCCGGGACTATTAACGGAGACCCAGTACTTC
cdr3_aa: CASSRTPGLLTETQYF

d_call: TRBD2
clone_size: .
j_call: TRBJ2-7
v_call: TRBV19
cdr3_nt: TGTGCCAGTAGTCGAATAGACCTAGCGGGAGCAAACGAGCAGTACTTC
cdr3_aa: CASSRIDLAGANEQYF

d_call: .
clone_size: .
j_call: TRBJ1-2
v_call: TRBV14
cdr3_nt: TGTGCCAGCAGCCAAGGGTGGGAGTTAGCTAACTATGGCTACACCTTC
cdr3_aa: CASSQGWELANYGYTF